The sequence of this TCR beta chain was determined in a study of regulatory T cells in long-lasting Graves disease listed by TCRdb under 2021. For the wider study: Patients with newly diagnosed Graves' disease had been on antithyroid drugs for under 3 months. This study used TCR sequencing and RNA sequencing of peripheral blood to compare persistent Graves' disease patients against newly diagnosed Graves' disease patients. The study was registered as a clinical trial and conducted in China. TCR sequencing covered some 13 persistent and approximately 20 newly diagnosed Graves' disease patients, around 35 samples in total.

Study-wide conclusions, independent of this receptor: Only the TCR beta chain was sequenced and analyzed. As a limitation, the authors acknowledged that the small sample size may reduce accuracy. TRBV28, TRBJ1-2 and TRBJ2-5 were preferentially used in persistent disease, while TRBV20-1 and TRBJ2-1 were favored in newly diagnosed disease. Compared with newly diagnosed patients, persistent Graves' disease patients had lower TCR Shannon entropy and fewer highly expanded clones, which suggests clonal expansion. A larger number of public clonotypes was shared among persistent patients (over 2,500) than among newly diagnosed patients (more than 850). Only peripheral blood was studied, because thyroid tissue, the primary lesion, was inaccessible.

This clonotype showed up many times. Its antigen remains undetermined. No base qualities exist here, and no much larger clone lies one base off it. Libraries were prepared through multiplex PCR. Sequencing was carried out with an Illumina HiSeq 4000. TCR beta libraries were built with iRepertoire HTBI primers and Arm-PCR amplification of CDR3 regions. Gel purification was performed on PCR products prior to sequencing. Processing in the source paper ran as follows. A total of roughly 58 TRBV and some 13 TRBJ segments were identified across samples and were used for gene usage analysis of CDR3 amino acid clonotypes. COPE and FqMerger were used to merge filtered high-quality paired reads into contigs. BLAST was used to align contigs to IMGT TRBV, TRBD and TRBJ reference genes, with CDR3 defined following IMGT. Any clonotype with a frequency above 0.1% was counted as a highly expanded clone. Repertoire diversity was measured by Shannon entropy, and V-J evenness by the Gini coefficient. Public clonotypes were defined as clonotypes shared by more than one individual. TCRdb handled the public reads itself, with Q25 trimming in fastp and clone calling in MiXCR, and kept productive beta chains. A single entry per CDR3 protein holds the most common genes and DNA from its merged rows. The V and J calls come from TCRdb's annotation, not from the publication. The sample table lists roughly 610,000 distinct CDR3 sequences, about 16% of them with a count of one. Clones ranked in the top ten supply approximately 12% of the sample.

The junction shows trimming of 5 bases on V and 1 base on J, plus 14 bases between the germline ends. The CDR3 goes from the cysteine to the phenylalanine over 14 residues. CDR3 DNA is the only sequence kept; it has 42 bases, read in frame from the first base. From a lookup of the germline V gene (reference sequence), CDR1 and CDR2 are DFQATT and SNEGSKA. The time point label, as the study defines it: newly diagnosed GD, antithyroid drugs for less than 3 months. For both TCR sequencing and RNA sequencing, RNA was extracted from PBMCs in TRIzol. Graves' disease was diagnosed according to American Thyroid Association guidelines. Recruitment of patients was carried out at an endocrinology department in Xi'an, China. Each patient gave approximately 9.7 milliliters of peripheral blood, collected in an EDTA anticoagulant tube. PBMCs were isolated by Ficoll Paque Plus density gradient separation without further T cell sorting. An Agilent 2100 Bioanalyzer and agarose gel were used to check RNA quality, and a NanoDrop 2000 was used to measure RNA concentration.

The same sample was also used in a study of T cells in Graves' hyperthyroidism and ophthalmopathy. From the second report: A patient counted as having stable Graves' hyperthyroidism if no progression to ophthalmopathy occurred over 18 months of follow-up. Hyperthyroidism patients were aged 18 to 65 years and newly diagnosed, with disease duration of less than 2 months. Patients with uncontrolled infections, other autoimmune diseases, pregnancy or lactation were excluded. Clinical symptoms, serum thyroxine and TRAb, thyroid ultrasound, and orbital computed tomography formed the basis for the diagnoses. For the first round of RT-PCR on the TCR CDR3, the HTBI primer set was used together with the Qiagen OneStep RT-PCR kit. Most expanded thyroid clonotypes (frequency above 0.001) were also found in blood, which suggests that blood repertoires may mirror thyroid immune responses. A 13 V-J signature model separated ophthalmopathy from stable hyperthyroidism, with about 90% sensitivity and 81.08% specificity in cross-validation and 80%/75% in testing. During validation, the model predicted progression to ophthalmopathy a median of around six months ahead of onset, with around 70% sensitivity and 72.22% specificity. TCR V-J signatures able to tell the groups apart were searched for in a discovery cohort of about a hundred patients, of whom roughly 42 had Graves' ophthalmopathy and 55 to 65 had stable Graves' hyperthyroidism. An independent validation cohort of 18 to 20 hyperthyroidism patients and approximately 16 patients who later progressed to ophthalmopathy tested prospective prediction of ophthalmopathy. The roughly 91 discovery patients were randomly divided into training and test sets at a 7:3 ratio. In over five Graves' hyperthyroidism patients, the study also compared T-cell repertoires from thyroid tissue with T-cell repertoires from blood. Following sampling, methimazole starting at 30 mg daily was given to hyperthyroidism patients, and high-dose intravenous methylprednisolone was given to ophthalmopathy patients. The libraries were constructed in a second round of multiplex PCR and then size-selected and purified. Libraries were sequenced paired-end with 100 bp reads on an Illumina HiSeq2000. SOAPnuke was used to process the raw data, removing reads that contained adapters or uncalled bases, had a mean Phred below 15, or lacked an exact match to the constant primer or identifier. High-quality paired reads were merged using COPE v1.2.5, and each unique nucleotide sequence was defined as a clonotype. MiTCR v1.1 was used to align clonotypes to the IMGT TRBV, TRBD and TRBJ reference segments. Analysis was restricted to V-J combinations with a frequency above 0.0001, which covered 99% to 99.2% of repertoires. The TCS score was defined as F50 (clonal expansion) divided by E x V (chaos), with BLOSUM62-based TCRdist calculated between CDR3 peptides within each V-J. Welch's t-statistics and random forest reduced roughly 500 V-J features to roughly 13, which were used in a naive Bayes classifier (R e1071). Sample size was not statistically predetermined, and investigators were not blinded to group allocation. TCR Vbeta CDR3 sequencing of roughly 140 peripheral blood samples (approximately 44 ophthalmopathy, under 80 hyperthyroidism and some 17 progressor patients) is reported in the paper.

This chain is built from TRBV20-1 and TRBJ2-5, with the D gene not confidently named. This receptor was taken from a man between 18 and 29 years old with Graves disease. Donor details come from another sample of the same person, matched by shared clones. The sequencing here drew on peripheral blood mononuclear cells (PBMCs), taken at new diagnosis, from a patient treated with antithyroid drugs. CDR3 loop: CSADASRLQETQYF. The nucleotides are TGCAGTGCTGACGCCAGCAGACTCCAAGAGACCCAGTACTTC.